This is a list of T cell receptor beta chains from one sample in a study of blood T cells in healthy people across ages. TCRdb fed the 5' RACE reads into MiXCR, producing one record per CDR3 protein. The top ten clones hold 25% to 30% of a sample with about 290,000 distinct CDR3 sequences, roughly 27% of them seen once. Sequenced sample: blood. These receptors were obtained from a woman in her sixties or seventies in good health. Each CDR3 is given without its conserved first and last residue. D genes are given only for firm matches.

TRBV19,TRBJ2-2,-,AILDRNTGELF
TRBV20-1,TRBJ2-7,TRBD2,SARGLAAAYEQY
TRBV20-1,TRBJ2-1,TRBD2,SAITSGKVLNEQF
TRBV3-1,TRBJ2-1,TRBD2,ASSPSSGTIYNEQF
TRBV6-1,TRBJ2-7,TRBD2,ASSQSGLAHQY
TRBV2,TRBJ2-4,-,ANGMAKNIQY
TRBV20-1,TRBJ1-4,-,SAREDWEKLF
TRBV5-1,TRBJ2-7,-,ASSLVSLAYEQY
TRBV5-1,TRBJ2-1,-,ASSLVLGNEQF
TRBV20-1,TRBJ1-2,-,SAQDRSYGYT
TRBV6-5,TRBJ2-4,-,ASSPRVSKNIQY
TRBV7-2,TRBJ2-5,-,ASGSWVREETQY
TRBV20-1,TRBJ1-2,-,SARPGTTLANYGYT
TRBV20-1,-,-,SARAFPSGSYNEQF
TRBV4-3,TRBJ2-5,TRBD1,ASSKNRGETQY
TRBV29-1,TRBJ1-4,-,SVVSAEKLF
TRBV20-1,TRBJ2-1,TRBD2,SASLGLAVDEQF
TRBV12-3/TRBV12-4,TRBJ2-6,-,ASRGQLSGANVPT
TRBV20-1,TRBJ2-1,TRBD2,SARDWVGLASTSEQF
TRBV15,-,-,ATSERGLNHYEQY
TRBV4-3,-,TRBD2,ASSQGLGGETYEQY
TRBV4-2,TRBJ2-7,-,ASSPEIRGYEQY
TRBV6-1,TRBJ2-5,-,ASSPAGSSLGEETQY
TRBV9,TRBJ2-1,-,ASSVAGLSYNEQF
TRBV6-2/TRBV6-3,TRBJ2-6,TRBD1,ASSYLLDRGGSGANVLT
TRBV20-1,TRBJ1-1,-,SASGWNTEAF
TRBV20-1,TRBJ2-1,TRBD2,SARVLAGGSAGGSYNEQF
TRBV6-1,TRBJ1-5,-,ASTQGKDYSNQPQH
TRBV3-1,TRBJ2-5,TRBD2,ASSRSGGQETQY
TRBV12-3/TRBV12-4,TRBJ2-1,-,ASSLAGTGRLNEQF
TRBV7-2,TRBJ2-1,-,ASSLVVGAEQF
TRBV6-2/TRBV6-3,-,TRBD2,ATGLAALGGQF
TRBV20-1,TRBJ2-7,TRBD1,SAQGQDRGSYEQY
TRBV4-1,TRBJ2-7,TRBD2,ASSQPKVGDYDWGEQY
TRBV7-2,TRBJ2-7,TRBD2,ASSSGGSGSLYEQH
TRBV7-2,TRBJ2-1,-,ASTPDRDNEQF
TRBV7-3,TRBJ2-3,-,ASSSDGGLQY
TRBV3-1,TRBJ2-7,-,ASSQESLRGDEQY
TRBV7-3,TRBJ2-2,TRBD1,ASSPRTGNGELF
TRBV4-1,TRBJ2-1,-,ASSQVGSSYNEQF
TRBV11-2,TRBJ2-1,-,ASSLGVGDYNEQF
TRBV18,TRBJ2-7,-,ASSPVDIYEQY
TRBV10-2,TRBJ2-1,TRBD2,ATGTSGSLYNEQF
TRBV5-1,TRBJ1-1,TRBD1,ASSLPGGANTEAF
TRBV29-1,TRBJ2-7,-,SVYSSYEQY
TRBV5-1,TRBJ1-1,-,ASKEPNTEAF
TRBV18,-,-,ASSHSTGDSSEQY
TRBV5-1,TRBJ2-2,-,ASSLTQTKTGELF
TRBV9,TRBJ2-2,TRBD2,ASSATGTSGSTGELF